This passage covers 12 T cell receptor beta chains from one sample sequenced in a study of blood T cell repertoires in COVID-19. Measured with immunoSEQ multiplex PCR; TCRdb has only the in-frame clones, and not every one. Here the sample spans roughly 75,000 clones, about 80% being singletons. Sequenced: peripheral blood. The receptors come from a man between 65 and 85 years old with acute or convalescent COVID-19.

J is TRBJ2-3 and V is TRBV9; D unresolved. This CDR3 region has 12 residues. Germline CDR1 SGDLS, CDR2 YYNGEE. Trimming removed 0 bases at V and 3 bases at J, with 2 bases between. The CDR3 here is CASSVATDTQYF. For the CDR3, the DNA is TGTGCCAGCAGCGTAGCTACAGATACGCAGTATTTT.

The chain employs TRBV28 and TRBJ1-5; 9 nucleotides match TRBD1. Trimming removed 8 bases from V and 7 bases from J; junction bases left unmatched: 9. CDR1 is MDHEN, CDR2 SYDVKM, per germline. CDR3 length: 14 residues. CDR3 coding DNA: TGTGCCAGCCTTACAGGGGGCGAAGCCCAGCCCCAGCATTTT. Its protein product is CASLTGGEAQPQHF.

The J gene is TRBJ2-1, the V gene TRBV24-1; 11 nucleotides align to TRBD1. Germline CDR1 KGHDR, CDR2 SFDVKD. The CDR3 runs to 20 residues. J lost 0 bases, V lost 5 bases, and 14 bases had no gene match. CDR3 region: CATSAQPGQGGPYSYNEQFF. DNA for the CDR3: TGTGCCACCAGTGCCCAACCGGGACAGGGGGGGCCCTACTCCTACAATGAGCAGTTCTTC.

The chain uses TRBV7-3 and TRBJ2-5; 10 bases align to TRBD1. The CDR3 loop spans 16 amino acids. CDR1 and CDR2 (germline): SGHTA, FQGTGA. V dropped 4 bases and J dropped 2; count of bases not matched to a gene: 7. CDR3 in DNA: TGTGCCAGCAGCTCCCTCCCGGGACAGGGGCAAGAGACCCAGTACTTC. This sequence encodes CASSSLPGQGQETQYF.

The gene calls are TRBV3-1 (or the pseudogene TRBV3-2) and TRBJ2-1, with TRBD1 matching over 10 bases. Germline CDR1 and CDR2: LGHDT and YNNKEL (reference sequence). J gave up 0 bases and V 4 bases, and 3 bases lay outside the gene matches. The CDR3 covers 16 residues. The CDR3 sequence: CASSLRTGGSYNEQFF. The CDR3, as DNA: TGTGCCAGCAGCCTTAGGACAGGGGGCTCCTACAATGAGCAGTTCTTC.

The chain uses TRBV5-4 and TRBJ1-2; D gene ambiguous. The CDR3 extends over 13 amino acids. The V gene lost 4 bases and the J gene lost 8 bases, with 15 bases spanning the gap. The germline CDR1 and CDR2 sequences are SGHNT and YYREEE (reference sequence). The CDR3 nucleotides are TGTGCCAGCAGCCCGGAGAGGTGGAGCGGCTACACCTTC. Its protein is CASSPERWSGYTF. The whole variable domain, remainder taken from reference TRBV5-4 and TRBJ1-2, is ETGVTQSPTHLIKTRGQQVTLRCSSQSGHNTVSWYQQALGQGPQFIFQYYREEENGRGNFPPRFSGLQFPNYSSELNVNALELDDSALYLCASSPERWSGYTFGSGTRLTVV.

The chain joins TRBV15 to TRBJ2-1, with D tentatively TRBD2 (7 bases). The V end lost 3 bases, the J end lost 0 bases, and 15 bases lay between the germline ends. The germline CDR1 and CDR2 sequences are LNHNV and YYDKDF (reference sequence). The CDR3 is 17 residues long. CDR3 loop: CATSRTSGGASYNEQFF. In DNA, the CDR3 is TGTGCCACCAGCAGGACTTCGGGGGGCGCCTCCTACAATGAGCAGTTCTTC.

This clone showed up just a few times. This chain links TRBV4-1 with TRBJ1-5; a weak D match, TRBD1 (6 bases). The CDR3 totals 15 residues. V gave up 4 bases and J gave up 2 bases, with 12 bases separating them. In germline, CDR1 is MGHRA, CDR2 YSYEKL. DNA for the CDR3: TGCGCCAGCAGCCGAACAGGGACGCGCAATCAGCCCCAGCATTTT. Amino acids: CASSRTGTRNQPQHF.

V and J are TRBV7-3 and TRBJ2-7; the match to TRBD1 covers 8 bases. This CDR3 region has 15 residues. The germline CDR1 and CDR2 sequences are SGHTA and FQGTGA. Trimming cost V 6 bases and J 3 bases; bases outside gene matches: 10. The CDR3 sequence is CASSSTGTGFYEQYF. Here the CDR3 DNA reads TGTGCCAGCAGTTCTACGGGGACAGGCTTCTACGAGCAGTACTTC.

V and J are TRBV19 and TRBJ1-4; 9 positions match TRBD1. CDR1 LNHDA and CDR2 SQIVND come from the germline V gene (reference sequence). Trimming removed 4 bases from V and 0 bases from J; junction bases left unmatched: 3. The CDR3 runs to 16 residues. The CDR3 region is CASSRGQGATNEKLFF. The CDR3 bases are TGTGCCAGTAGTAGGGGACAGGGTGCAACTAATGAAAAACTGTTTTTT.

The chain links TRBV19 to TRBJ1-2; D perhaps matches TRBD1 (6 bases). Per the germline V gene, CDR1 is LNHDA and CDR2 is SQIVND (reference sequence). Trimming shortened V by 6 bases and J by 6 bases, and 17 bases separated the two germline ends. This CDR3 comprises 14 residues. CDR3 residues: CASSASAGANGYTF. CDR3 in DNA: TGTGCCAGTAGCGCCTCGGCAGGGGCAAATGGCTACACCTTC.

The table lists this clone with a count of one. V is TRBV29-1 and J is TRBJ2-7; D gene ambiguous. V lost 5 bases and J lost 2, with 7 bases in between. Germline V lookup: CDR1 SQVTM, CDR2 ANQGSEA. CDR3 length: 11 amino acids. The CDR3 loop reads CSVTLTYEQYF. CDR3 nucleotide sequence: TGCAGCGTTACTCTAACCTACGAGCAGTACTTC.